This T cell receptor beta chain was captured by sequencing in a study of a mutant IDH1 vaccine in newly diagnosed glioma. Study-wide context: Vaccine dosing followed radiotherapy by 4-6 weeks, or accompanied temozolomide cycles. The sex distribution of treated patients was 62.5% male and about 38% female, with a mean age of roughly 40 years. Notes on the study in general: The study observed vaccine-induced immune responses in approximately 93% of patients.

This table comes from immunoSEQ multiplex PCR, and its TCRdb copy is limited to in-frame clones, with some not included. Of about 30,000 clones in the sample, roughly 78% were seen once. On this clone itself: Its target is not known.

Sample time point: week 11, during vaccination. Doses consisted of 300 ug of mutant IDH1 20-mer peptide each, paired with topical imiquimod. The sequencing used PBMCs, collected from a glioma patient whose treatment included an IDH1 peptide vaccine. The source is a man between 25 and 39 years old with glioma.

This CDR3 is CSARGGYEQYF. DNA of the CDR3: TGCAGTGCTAGAGGCGGCTACGAGCAGTACTTC. The V and J genes are TRBV20-1 and TRBJ2-7; D is undetermined. The CDR3 is made up of 11 amino acids. Per the germline V gene, CDR1 is DFQATT and CDR2 is SNEGSKA (reference sequence). Trimming removed 1 base at V and 3 bases at J, with 4 bases between.